This passage covers 31 T cell receptor beta chains from one sample sequenced in a study of spatial heterogeneity in lung cancer. The time point denotes: sample taken at primary tumor resection. No cells were sorted before sequencing. The whole RNA sequenced was extracted from tumor, nontumor lung or frozen PBMC. One entry per CDR3 protein, called by TCRdb with MiXCR from the 5' RACE reads. This sample has around 60,000 distinct CDR3 sequences, with more than 7% found just once. Material: PBMCs, obtained at surgery. The receptors derive from a female donor with early-stage non-small cell lung cancer.

This clonotype was counted only a few times. The J gene is TRBJ2-3, the V gene TRBV12-3 or TRBV12-4; the match to TRBD2 covers 7 bases. V shed 4 bases, J shed 2 bases, and the junction held 6 bases outside the gene matches. The CDR3 extends over 15 amino acids. Here the CDR3 DNA reads TGTGCCAGCAGTTCGGGAGCGGGACTCACAGATACGCAGTATTTT. Amino acids: CASSSGAGLTDTQYF.

This clonotype appeared a few times. The CDR3 coding sequence is TGTGCCAGCAGCGTAGCTGGGAGCGGGGGTGTTCAAGATACGCAGTATTTT. Amino acid sequence: CASSVAGSGGVQDTQYF. V usage is TRBV9 and J usage is TRBJ2-3; TRBD2 aligns across 8 bases. The V gene's germline CDR1 is SGDLS and CDR2 YYNGEE. Trimming removed 0 bases from V and 5 bases from J; junction bases left unmatched: 11. The CDR3 consists of 17 residues.

The chain combines TRBV4-2 with TRBJ2-3; 11 bases match TRBD2. V was pared by 2 bases and J by 1 base, with 5 bases of the junction left unmatched. The CDR3 runs 17 residues. Germline CDR1 LGHNA, CDR2 YNFKEQ. CDR3 region: CASSQQTSGTRTDTQYF. CDR3 sequence (DNA): TGTGCCAGCAGCCAACAGACTAGCGGGACCCGCACAGATACGCAGTATTTT.

This clonotype was seen more than once but under ten times. The chain recombines TRBV7-9 with TRBJ1-2; no reliable D call. This CDR3 has 14 residues. Looked up from germline, CDR1 is SEHNR and CDR2 is FQNEAQ (reference sequence). V dropped 0 bases and J dropped 8 bases, with 13 bases sitting between them. The CDR3 DNA reads as TGTGCCAGCAGCTTAGCGTTGCCGTTAAGAGGCTACACCTTC. Translating gives CASSLALPLRGYTF.

This chain uses TRBV7-9 with TRBJ1-5; the D gene is possibly TRBD1 (5 bases). V dropped 5 bases and J dropped 3 bases, with 11 bases sitting between them. The CDR3 is made up of 14 amino acids. Germline V CDR1 and CDR2: SEHNR, FQNEAQ (reference sequence). The CDR3 loop is CASSPPGPNQPQHF. CDR3 nucleotides: TGTGCCAGCAGCCCCCCAGGGCCCAATCAGCCCCAGCATTTT.

This clonotype was seen a handful of times. The rearrangement joins TRBV5-1 to TRBJ1-4; D not certain. The CDR3 consists of 15 residues. With 0 bases removed from V and 0 bases from J, the gap between germline ends came to 6 bases. Germline V gives CDR1 SGHRS, CDR2 YFSETQ. The DNA for the CDR3 is TGCGCCAGCAGCTTGGAACGGGCAACTAATGAAAAACTGTTTTTT. The encoded protein is CASSLERATNEKLFF.

The chain has TRBV27 and TRBJ2-3; D call uncertain. V lost 6 bases and J lost 7, with 14 bases in between. The germline V gene encodes CDR1 MNHEY and CDR2 SMNVEV (reference sequence). The CDR3 sequence is 13 residues long. Written as DNA, the CDR3 is TGTGCCAGCAGCCCGAGCCGTGGTAATACGCAGTATTTT. It encodes CASSPSRGNTQYF.

The chain is built from TRBV7-8 and TRBJ1-5; the D gene is possibly TRBD1 (6 bases). Trimming pared 6 bases from V and 7 bases from J, leaving 25 bases between. In germline, CDR1 is SGHVS, CDR2 FQNEAQ. The CDR3 consists of 17 residues. The CDR3 bases are TGTGCCAGCAGACTAGCGGGGGGGGCAGGAACCCCCCAGCCCCAGCATTTT. It translates to CASRLAGGAGTPQPQHF. Full variable domain (rest looked up from reference TRBV7-8 and TRBJ1-5): GAGVSQSPRYKVAKRGQDVALRCDPISGHVSLFWYQQALGQGPEFLTYFQNEAQLDKSGLPSDRFFAERPEGSVSTLKIQRTQQEDSAVYLCASRLAGGAGTPQPQHFGDGTRLSIL.

This clonotype was seen ten or more times. The rearrangement uses TRBV10-1 and TRBJ2-3; no clear D gene. Trimming stripped 2 bases from V and 6 bases from J, with 3 bases between. This CDR3 is 11 amino acids long. Per the germline V gene, CDR1 is WNHNN and CDR2 is SYGVQD (reference sequence). CDR3 sequence reads: CASSEGDTQYF. CDR3 sequence (DNA): TGCGCCAGCAGTGAGGGGGATACGCAGTATTTT.

This clonotype was observed a few times. The rearrangement links TRBV12-3 or TRBV12-4 to TRBJ2-7; D is uncertain. The CDR3 runs 15 residues. V was shortened by 2 bases and J by 6 bases, with 17 bases between the two germline ends. This CDR3 is CASSLWRNSLGEQYF. The CDR3 DNA is TGTGCCAGCAGTTTATGGCGGAACTCCCTGGGCGAGCAGTACTTC.

This clonotype was counted a few times. The rearrangement uses TRBV10-1 and TRBJ1-1; D possibly corresponds to TRBD1 (5 bases). V lost 4 bases and J lost 3, with 12 bases in between. This CDR3 spans 14 amino acids. Germline loops: CDR1 WNHNN, CDR2 SYGVQD (reference sequence). CDR3 DNA: TGCGCCAGCAGTGTAAATGCCAGGGACACTGAAGCTTTCTTT. It codes for CASSVNARDTEAFF.

This clonotype was recorded many times. J is TRBJ2-5 and V is TRBV6-5; a possible D gene is TRBD1 (5 bases). Trimming cost V 4 bases and J 5 bases, with 8 bases left between them. This CDR3 spans 12 amino acids. CDR1 and CDR2 (germline): MNHEY, SVGAGI. The CDR3 bases are TGTGCCAGCAGTTCAGGGTTGGAGACCCAGTACTTC. It codes for CASSSGLETQYF.

The chain has TRBV27 and TRBJ2-3; 8 bases fit TRBD1. With V trimmed by 0 bases and J by 5 bases, 1 base remained unmatched. Germline V CDR1 and CDR2: MNHEY, SMNVEV (reference sequence). The CDR3 covers 14 residues. CDR3 coding DNA: TGTGCCAGCAGTTTATCCAGGGGGCAAGATACGCAGTATTTT. Amino acid sequence: CASSLSRGQDTQYF.

This clonotype was seen at least ten times. This chain joins TRBV28 and TRBJ2-7; 10 nucleotides line up with TRBD2. The germline V gene encodes CDR1 MDHEN and CDR2 SYDVKM. The CDR3 spans 16 residues. V lost 5 bases to trimming and J lost 3 bases; unmatched junction nucleotides: 10. CDR3 bases: TGTGCCAGCAGTCCTGGGCTAGCGGGAGCTGTCTACGAGCAGTACTTC. Translating it yields CASSPGLAGAVYEQYF.

This chain connects TRBV6-5 to TRBJ2-3; D might be TRBD1 (7 bases). Looked up from germline, CDR1 is MNHEY and CDR2 is SVGAGI. V dropped 2 bases and J dropped 2 bases, with 11 bases sitting between them. This CDR3 contains 15 residues. In DNA, the CDR3 is TGTGCCAGCAGTTACGCGGGACAGAACACAGATACGCAGTATTTT. Protein: CASSYAGQNTDTQYF.

V gene TRBV20-1 combines with J gene TRBJ1-5, with 7 bases aligning to TRBD1. Germline V gives CDR1 DFQATT, CDR2 SNEGSKA (reference sequence). V was pared by 7 bases and J by 7 bases, with 10 bases of the junction left unmatched. The length of the CDR3 is 13 residues. CDR3 nucleotide sequence: TGCAGTGTTTCACTCAGGGGGGAGCAGCCCCAGCATTTT. Encoded protein: CSVSLRGEQPQHF.

This clonotype has just a few counts. The V gene is TRBV20-1, the J gene TRBJ1-2, with 7 bases that match TRBD1. Germline assignment: CDR1 DFQATT and CDR2 SNEGSKA (reference sequence). Trimming cost V 0 bases and J 3 bases; bases outside gene matches: 1. This CDR3 comprises 13 residues. This CDR3 is CSARDDRDYGYTF. The DNA of the CDR3 is TGCAGTGCTAGAGACGACAGGGACTATGGCTACACCTTC.

The V and J genes are TRBV20-1 and TRBJ2-7; 7 bases line up with TRBD2. The junction had 4 bases not matched to a gene; V was cut back by 7 bases and J by 7 bases. The CDR3 extends over 10 amino acids. The V gene's germline CDR1 is DFQATT and CDR2 SNEGSKA (reference sequence). This CDR3 reads CSVPGREQYF. For the CDR3, the DNA is TGCAGTGTTCCCGGGAGGGAGCAGTACTTC.

The sample holds one count of this clonotype. This rearrangement joins TRBV7-2 to TRBJ1-3; D is unresolved. Germline lookup yields CDR1 SGHTA and CDR2 FQGNSA. V was shortened by 3 bases and J by 2 bases, with 5 bases between the two germline ends. The CDR3 totals 13 residues. This CDR3 is CASSFTTGNTIYF. Written as DNA, the CDR3 is TGTGCCAGCAGCTTTACAACTGGAAACACCATATATTTT.

This clonotype came up many times. The chain is built from TRBV25-1 and TRBJ2-7, with 9 bases lining up with TRBD1. This CDR3 contains 17 residues. The J segment lost 2 bases and the V segment lost 3 bases, leaving 11 bases of the junction unmatched. In germline, CDR1 is MGHDK, CDR2 SYGVNS. CDR3 sequence: CASSEDRGRGDPYEQYF. CDR3 DNA sequence: TGTGCCAGCAGTGAGGACAGGGGCCGCGGGGACCCCTACGAGCAGTACTTC.

The J gene is TRBJ2-3, the V gene TRBV12-3 or TRBV12-4; no clear D. Trimming cost V 3 bases and J 3 bases, with 7 bases left between them. The CDR3 is made up of 13 amino acids. The CDR3 region is CASSFGDTDTQYF. In DNA form, the CDR3 reads TGTGCCAGCAGTTTTGGGGATACAGATACGCAGTATTTT.

This clonotype was observed many times. One end of the junction is discordant with germline, which a read error may explain. This chain links TRBV7-9 with TRBJ2-2, with D possibly being TRBD2 (5 bases). From germline, CDR1 is SEHNR and CDR2 FQNEAQ (reference sequence). The CDR3 covers 16 residues. CDR3 in amino acids: CASSLGLGRGTWELFF. Here the CDR3 DNA reads TGTGCCAGCAGCTTAGGATTGGGGAGAGGCACCTGGGAGCTGTTTTTT.

Many counts were recorded for this clonotype. The chain is built from TRBV12-3 or TRBV12-4 and TRBJ1-2, with D perhaps TRBD1 (5 bases). Trimming shortened V by 3 bases and J by 4 bases, and 6 bases separated the two germline ends. The CDR3 sequence is 12 residues long. The CDR3 nucleotides are TGTGCCAGCAGTTTCGGGGGCTATGGCTACACCTTC. Protein product: CASSFGGYGYTF.

This clonotype was detected many times. V is TRBV5-6 and J is TRBJ1-1; D gene ambiguous. The germline V and J ends were trimmed by 4 bases and 6 bases, with 10 bases remaining between them. The CDR3 has 12 amino acids. Germline CDR1 and CDR2: SGHDT and YYEEEE. The CDR3 DNA sequence: TGTGCCAGCAGCCGAGGGTTGTCTGAAGCTTTCTTT. Encoded protein: CASSRGLSEAFF.

This chain links TRBV14 with TRBJ2-1; TRBD2 agrees at 7 bases. CDR1 is SGHDN and CDR2 is FVKESK in the germline V gene. This CDR3 region has 15 residues. J lost 7 bases, V lost 4 bases, and 10 bases had no gene match. The CDR3, as DNA: TGTGCCAGCAGCCCCACCCTAGCGGCCCCGAATGAGCAGTTCTTC. This encodes CASSPTLAAPNEQFF.

This clonotype came up a few times. The chain joins TRBV5-1 to TRBJ1-2; 7 bases fit TRBD1. V shed 1 base, J shed 0 bases, and the junction held 9 bases outside the gene matches. This CDR3 is built from 17 residues. Germline V gene lookup returns CDR1 SGHRS and CDR2 YFSETQ. DNA of the CDR3: TGCGCCAGCAGCTTGTTCTACAGGGGAGCCTCTAACTATGGCTACACCTTC. Protein sequence: CASSLFYRGASNYGYTF.

The table lists this clonotype with a few counts. The V and J genes are TRBV27 and TRBJ1-2, with D possibly being TRBD1 (5 bases). V shed 2 bases and J shed 5 bases, with 9 bases lying between them. Germline lookup yields CDR1 MNHEY and CDR2 SMNVEV (reference sequence). The CDR3 runs to 13 residues. The CDR3 region has the DNA TGTGCCAGCAGTTTAAACAGGTTTTATGGCTACACCTTC. Its translation: CASSLNRFYGYTF.

The table lists this clonotype with many counts. The rearrangement joins TRBV28 to TRBJ2-5; tentatively, D is TRBD1 (5 bases). The germline V gene has CDR1 MDHEN and CDR2 SYDVKM. The germline V and J ends were trimmed by 10 bases and 2 bases, with 8 bases remaining between them. CDR3 length equals 11 residues. The CDR3 loop reads CAIRGQETQYF. The CDR3 DNA follows: TGTGCCATTAGGGGACAAGAGACCCAGTACTTC.

V is TRBV6-6 and J is TRBJ2-1; TRBD2 agrees at 10 bases. V lost 6 bases and J lost 7; bases outside the gene matches: 9. Germline values: CDR1 MNHNY, CDR2 SVGAGI (reference sequence). The CDR3 length is 15 residues. The CDR3 sequence is CASSHGLAGVNEQFF. CDR3 nucleotide sequence: TGTGCCAGCAGCCACGGGCTAGCGGGAGTAAATGAGCAGTTCTTC.

This clonotype was seen at least ten times. The gene calls are TRBV10-1 and TRBJ2-7; D remains ambiguous. The CDR3 extends over 14 amino acids. Germline V gene sequence: CDR1 WNHNN, CDR2 SYGVQD (reference sequence). Trimming removed 6 bases from V and 6 bases from J, with 18 bases in between. The CDR3 is CASSFQSTAGEQYF. The CDR3 coding sequence is TGCGCCAGCAGCTTTCAATCGACGGCAGGCGAGCAGTACTTC.

This clonotype has ten or more counts. The chain employs TRBV28 and TRBJ1-3, with D unclear. V was pared by 8 bases and J by 0 bases, with 5 bases between. The germline V gene has CDR1 MDHEN and CDR2 SYDVKM. This CDR3 comprises 12 residues. CDR3 sequence: CASGDSGNTIYF. DNA for the CDR3: TGTGCCAGCGGGGACTCTGGAAACACCATATATTTT.